The source of this T cell receptor (beta chain) is a study of identical twins (dated by TCRdb to 2015 to 2016). Background on the whole study: To test whether fetal clonotypes persist, the study used deep sequencing on TCR alpha and beta repertoires from monozygotic twins, unrelated adults of various ages, and cord blood. Replicate twin experiments were performed at different times using different library preparation protocols to rule out contamination.

All donors were healthy Caucasians. Using Miltenyi CD45RO+ enrichment and human naive T-cell isolation kits, memory (CD45RO+) and naive T cells were isolated from PBMC. To prepare the library, 5' RACE was applied. Data came from an Illumina HiSeq 2000. Template switching introduced a universal primer binding site; the final cDNA contained a unique molecular identifier, enabling accurate counting of TCR cDNA molecules. First-strand cDNA for TCR alpha and beta chains was synthesized from specific primers in the conserved constant-segment region. To control for contamination, each cDNA library was double barcoded with a SMART-Mk sample barcode plus Illumina barcodes. TruSeq adapter sequences and Illumina sample barcodes were added in two successive PCR steps. TCR alpha and beta cDNA libraries were sequenced on the Illumina HiSeq platform with custom primers. From the authors' description of their analysis: MiGEC was used to process raw reads and extract unique molecular identifiers, and MiXCR was used to find CDR3 positions. Recombination models were inferred per individual with the repgenHMM and IGoR tools using an EM algorithm. Shared clonotypes were analyzed with the tcR package in R, and sharing was normalized by the product of cloneset sizes. Out-of-frame nonproductive sequences were analyzed to study raw recombination free of thymic and clonal selection effects. TCRdb handled the public reads itself, with Q25 trimming in fastp and clone calling in MiXCR, and kept productive beta chains. When rows share a CDR3 protein, they turn into one entry using the most common DNA and genes. The V and J calls were not made by the authors but by TCRdb's processing. This sample comprises around 220,000 distinct CDR3 sequences, approximately 10% of them detected only once. About 9% of the sample goes to the ten largest clones.

The CDR3 measures 16 amino acids from cysteine to phenylalanine. Just CDR3 DNA is preserved here, 48 bases in frame from base 1. The germline V gene encodes CDR1 SQVTM and CDR2 ANQGSEA. The V end loses 0 bases and the J end loses 10 bases, and a stretch of 22 bases separates them. General study outcomes and caveats: The excess sharing between twins in beta out-of-frame sequences was weaker because fewer shared sequences reduced the signal-to-noise ratio. Out-of-frame TCR alpha sharing in monozygotic twins was systematically underestimated by recombination models, whereas sharing between unrelated individuals was in agreement with the recombination models. Abundant cord blood beta clonotypes had fewer insertions, young adult naive repertoires showed a similar but weaker trend, and memory repertoires showed no such trend. Compared with coincidental sharing between unrelated individuals, an excess of low generation-probability sequences was observed among out-of-frame TCR alpha sequences shared between twins. Invariant T cells such as MAIT and iNKT could partly confound zero-insertion analyses, though diverse VJ usage argued against this for most clonotypes. Because the same donors could not be followed over many years, the conclusions depended on cross-sectional statistical analysis.

The sample holds many counts of this clonotype. It has no known antigen specificity. One base away there is no much larger clone; base qualities are not given. The chain couples TRBV29-1 to TRBJ2-1, and TRBD1 may be the D gene, going by 7 matching bases. The sequence was obtained from a man aged 50-60 years in good health. The sequencing input was memory T cells sorted from blood. The sample's cell subset or site label is to be understood as: CD45RO+ enriched T cells. The CDR3 here reads CSVEDPGGGRLGEQFF. In nucleotide form, the sequence is TGCAGCGTTGAAGATCCTGGAGGGGGCAGATTAGGGGAGCAGTTCTTC.